The 21 T cell receptor beta chains below all came from one sample that was sequenced in a study of siplizumab effects on memory and regulatory T cells. The assay was immunoSEQ multiplex PCR, and TCRdb's table has in-frame clones only and misses some. The sample holds 70,000 to 95,000 clones, 80% to 90% seen once. The sample taken for sequencing was CD4+ T cells sorted from blood. Every receptor here comes from a human donor in good health.

The gene calls are TRBV18 and TRBJ1-2; D remains ambiguous. CDR3 length: 15 residues. V lost 1 base and J 4 bases, leaving 13 bases between the germline ends. Per germline, CDR1 KGHSH and CDR2 LQKENI. The CDR3 protein is CASSPLPSNFYGYTF. Here the CDR3 DNA reads TGTGCCAGCTCACCACTCCCAAGCAATTTCTATGGCTACACCTTC.

This sequence joins TRBV29-1 and TRBJ1-3; D is unresolved. V lost 7 bases and J lost 0, with 13 bases in between. CDR1 is SQVTM, CDR2 ANQGSEA, per germline. The CDR3 length is 14 residues. The CDR3 nucleotides read TGCAGCGCCACTGAACGAGTCTCTGGAAACACCATATATTTT. Residues: CSATERVSGNTIYF.

This clone came up once. The chain joins TRBV30 to TRBJ1-1; 9 bases fit TRBD1. J was trimmed by 1 base and V by 4 bases; bases with no gene match: 1. From germline, CDR1 is GTSNPN and CDR2 SVGIG (reference sequence). The CDR3 length is 13 residues. CDR3 bases: TGTGCCTGGATGGGACAGGGGAACACTGAAGCTTTCTTT. Translated: CAWMGQGNTEAFF.

The rearrangement uses TRBV9 and TRBJ2-2; a possible D gene is TRBD1 (5 bases). V lost 1 base to trimming and J lost 9 bases, with 7 bases between them. The CDR3 consists of 12 residues. CDR1 is SGDLS, CDR2 YYNGEE, per germline. The CDR3 DNA reads TGTGCCAGCAGCGTACAGGGTAGGGAGCTGTTTTTT. Its translation: CASSVQGRELFF.

This clone was counted once. V usage is TRBV11-2 and J usage is TRBJ1-6; D possibly corresponds to TRBD1 (6 bases). CDR1 and CDR2 (germline): SGHAT, FQNNGV. Trimming cost V 2 bases and J 6 bases, with 11 bases left between them. The CDR3 runs to 15 residues. The CDR3 bases are TGTGCCAGCAGCTTATCGGGGGCTAGTAATTCACCCCTCCACTTT. It is translated as CASSLSGASNSPLHF.

Notes on this clone: Other DNA sequences in this sample translate to the same CDR3. CDR3 protein: CASSLDSGSYNEQFF. The CDR3 bases are TGCGCCAGCAGCTTGGATAGCGGAAGCTACAATGAGCAGTTCTTC. The J gene is TRBJ2-1, the V gene TRBV5-1; maybe TRBD2 (6 bases). This CDR3 spans 15 amino acids. V was cut by 0 bases and J by 3 bases, with 10 bases left in between. Germline CDR1 SGHRS, CDR2 YFSETQ.

V usage is TRBV7-2 and J usage is TRBJ1-4; D perhaps matches TRBD1 (5 bases). From germline, CDR1 is SGHTA and CDR2 FQGNSA. The CDR3 length is 13 residues. V gave up 3 bases and J gave up 8 bases, with 10 bases separating them. The CDR3 sequence: CASSLNRIEKLFF. CDR3 nucleotides: TGTGCCAGCAGCTTGAACAGGATCGAAAAACTGTTTTTT. The entire variable domain, with the rest obtained from reference TRBV7-2 and TRBJ1-4, is as follows: GAGVSQSPSNKVTEKGKDVELRCDPISGHTALYWYRQSLGQGLEFLIYFQGNSAPDKSGLPSDRFSAERTGGSVSTLTIQRTQQEDSAVYLCASSLNRIEKLFFGSGTQLSVL.

This chain uses TRBV5-1 with TRBJ2-1; D is possibly TRBD1 (6 bases). The V end lost 4 bases, the J end lost 8 bases, and 13 bases lay between the germline ends. This CDR3 region has 13 residues. Germline-derived CDR1 and CDR2 are SGHRS and YFSETQ. Written as DNA, the CDR3 is TGCGCCAGCAGCCGTAACAGGGTTGATGAGCAGTTCTTC. Amino acids: CASSRNRVDEQFF. Full variable domain (rest looked up from reference TRBV5-1 and TRBJ2-1): KAGVTQTPRYLIKTRGQQVTLSCSPISGHRSVSWYQQTPGQGLQFLFEYFSETQRNKGNFPGRFSGRQFSNSRSEMNVSTLELGDSALYLCASSRNRVDEQFFGPGTRLTVL.

The rearrangement uses TRBV14 and TRBJ2-3; TRBD1 might be the D (6 bases). From germline, CDR1 is SGHDN and CDR2 FVKESK. V lost 2 bases to trimming and J lost 2 bases, with 17 bases between them. This CDR3 spans 17 amino acids. The CDR3 nucleotides read TGTGCCAGCAGCCAAATCCCGGGACATCTATACACAGATACGCAGTATTTT. Amino acids: CASSQIPGHLYTDTQYF.

The rearrangement links TRBV6-4 to TRBJ2-3; D is unresolved. Germline CDR1 is MRHNA and CDR2 is SNTAGT. This CDR3 has 13 residues. Trimming removed 4 bases at V and 4 bases at J, with 9 bases between. DNA for the CDR3: TGTGCCAGCAGTGGAGAGGCGGCAGATACGCAGTATTTT. The encoded protein is CASSGEAADTQYF.

J is TRBJ2-3 and V is TRBV10-1, with D perhaps TRBD2 (5 bases). Per germline, CDR1 WNHNN and CDR2 SYGVQD (reference sequence). This CDR3 region has 13 residues. V was clipped by 5 bases and J by 6 bases, with 12 bases between them. The CDR3 spells CASSSGFGDTQYF. The CDR3 nucleotides are TGCGCCAGCAGTTCGGGGTTTGGGGATACGCAGTATTTT.

This clone is a singleton in its sample. The CDR3 bases are TGTGCCAGCAGTTACTCGAGTGACAGGGGTGATGAGCAGTTCTTC. This translates into CASSYSSDRGDEQFF. The chain employs TRBV6-6 and TRBJ2-1, with 8 bases matching TRBD1. This CDR3 contains 15 residues. V dropped 0 bases and J dropped 8; count of bases not matched to a gene: 6. Per germline, CDR1 MNHNY and CDR2 SVGAGI (reference sequence).

This chain connects TRBV12-5 to TRBJ1-1; D not certain. Germline V gene data show CDR1 as LGHNT and CDR2 as FRNRAP. Deletions cut 4 bases from V and 0 bases from J, with 18 bases between. The CDR3 runs 17 residues. CDR3 bases: TGTGCTAGTGGTTCAACTCCCACTTCAGGCATGAACACTGAAGCTTTCTTT. Residues: CASGSTPTSGMNTEAFF.

V gene TRBV28 combines with J gene TRBJ2-4, with D perhaps being TRBD1 or TRBD2 (7 bases each). V gave up 6 bases and J gave up 4 bases, with 16 bases separating them. The CDR3 consists of 15 residues. Per germline, CDR1 MDHEN and CDR2 SYDVKM. CDR3 region: CASSRQGGDKNIQYF. DNA for the CDR3: TGTGCCAGCAGCCGACAGGGAGGGGATAAAAACATTCAGTACTTC.

The rearrangement uses TRBV6-5 and TRBJ2-3; D is perhaps TRBD2 (5 bases). V was trimmed by 6 bases and J by 0 bases, leaving 13 bases between them. Germline V gives CDR1 MNHEY, CDR2 SVGAGI. This CDR3 is built from 15 residues. Here the CDR3 DNA reads TGTGCCAGCAGGGGTTGGGGAGCTAGCACAGATACGCAGTATTTT. Translation: CASRGWGASTDTQYF.

This clone is labeled as medium-sized. The chain combines TRBV6-4 with TRBJ1-4; D remains ambiguous. Trimming cost V 6 bases and J 10 bases, with 21 bases left between them. This CDR3 is built from 15 residues. The germline V gene encodes CDR1 MRHNA and CDR2 SNTAGT. CDR3 sequence (DNA): TGTGCCAGCAGGATGGGAAAGCGTCCCCGCCGAAAACTGTTTTTT. This codes for CASRMGKRPRRKLFF.

The V call is TRBV25-1, the J call TRBJ2-1, with D hard to call. Germline assignment: CDR1 MGHDK and CDR2 SYGVNS. CDR3 length: 11 amino acids. V was trimmed by 2 bases and J by 12 bases, leaving 8 bases between them. The DNA for the CDR3 is TGTGCCAGCAGTGAAAGGTTGGTGCAGTTCTTC. Residues: CASSERLVQFF.

This chain connects TRBV5-1 to TRBJ2-7; no reliable D call. V dropped 0 bases and J dropped 3 bases, with 13 bases sitting between them. Germline assignment: CDR1 SGHRS and CDR2 YFSETQ. This CDR3 has 15 residues. This CDR3 is CASSLDAVRRYEQYF. The CDR3, as DNA: TGCGCCAGCAGCTTGGATGCAGTCCGACGCTACGAGCAGTACTTC.

This clone was found a few times. This chain connects TRBV30 to TRBJ1-2, with 10 bases identical to TRBD1. V lost 5 bases and J lost 2; bases outside the gene matches: 2. The germline V gene has CDR1 GTSNPN and CDR2 SVGIG (reference sequence). CDR3 length: 13 amino acids. DNA of the CDR3: TGTGCCTGGGGGGACAGGGGAAACTATGGCTACACCTTC. Residues: CAWGDRGNYGYTF.

This clone was seen just once. V usage is TRBV29-1 and J usage is TRBJ2-3; 14 bases agree with TRBD2. V trimming: 6 bases; J trimming: 2 bases; junction bases outside the gene matches: 10. The CDR3 totals 17 residues. From germline, CDR1 is SQVTM and CDR2 ANQGSEA. The CDR3 nucleotides read TGCAGCGTCGTAGGACTAGCGGGAGGCCCTTTCACAGATACGCAGTATTTT. Amino acids: CSVVGLAGGPFTDTQYF.

The rearrangement links TRBV7-9 to TRBJ1-1, with D perhaps TRBD1 (6 bases). V lost 1 base and J lost 6, with 18 bases in between. Germline-derived CDR1 and CDR2 are SEHNR and FQNEAQ (reference sequence). This CDR3 comprises 16 residues. CDR3 nucleotides: TGTGCCAGCAGCTTAGTACCGGGACAAGCATTCTCTGAAGCTTTCTTT. Protein: CASSLVPGQAFSEAFF.